The clone carrying this TCR beta chain has only a few counts. What it binds is not known. Germline V CDR1 and CDR2: SGHKS, YYEKEE (reference sequence). The V end lost 0 bases, the J end lost 7 bases, and 11 bases lay between the germline ends. CDR3 length: 14 residues. Each CDR3 protein is one row after TCRdb ran MiXCR on the 5' RACE reads. This repertoire shows about 68,000 distinct CDR3 sequences, 5% to 8% found once; its top ten account for roughly 35%. This specimen belongs to a study of T cells after yellow fever vaccination. General study points: High-abundance clonotypes from the bulk population could contaminate FACS-sorted repertoires. After the booster, 96% of CD4 and approximately 90% of CD8 primary-response clones were re-detected. The secondary T-cell response peaked on day 5, not day 15, but was weaker.

The sequenced sample was CD8+ T cells sorted from PBMCs, obtained 35 to 50 days after the first yellow fever vaccination. This TCR derives from a young man who received the YFV17D yellow fever vaccine. J is TRBJ1-5 and V is TRBV5-5; D is possibly TRBD1 (5 bases). DNA of the CDR3: TGTGCCAGCAGCTTGGTAGGGGTTGGACAGCCCCAGCATTTT. This sequence encodes CASSLVGVGQPQHF.